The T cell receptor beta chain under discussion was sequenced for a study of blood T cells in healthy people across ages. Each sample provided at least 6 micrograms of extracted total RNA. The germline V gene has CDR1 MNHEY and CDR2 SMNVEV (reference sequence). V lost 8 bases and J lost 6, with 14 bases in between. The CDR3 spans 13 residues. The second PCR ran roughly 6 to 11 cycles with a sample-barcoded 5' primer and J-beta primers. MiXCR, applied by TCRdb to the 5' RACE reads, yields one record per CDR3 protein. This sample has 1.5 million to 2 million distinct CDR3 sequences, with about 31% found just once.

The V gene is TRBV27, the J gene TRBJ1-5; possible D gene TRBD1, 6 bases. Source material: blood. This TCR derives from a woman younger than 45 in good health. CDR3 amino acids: CASGWGAGQPQHF. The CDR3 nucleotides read TGTGCCAGCGGTTGGGGGGCGGGTCAGCCCCAGCATTTT.